This TCR beta chain was recovered during a study of TIL therapy for anti-PD-1-resistant metastatic lung cancer. The libraries were made with immunoSEQ v3. Assay: immunoSEQ multiplex PCR; the TCRdb copy retains only in-frame clones and omits some. The sample records 60,000 or so clones, 69% being singletons. The time point: pre-treatment sample, taken before nivolumab and TIL therapy. The CDR3 extends over 13 amino acids. V was trimmed by 7 bases and J by 4 bases, leaving 14 bases between them. The germline gives CDR1 MNHNY, CDR2 SVGAGI (reference sequence). This specimen was blood, taken at baseline. The chain recombines TRBV6-6 with TRBJ2-7, with D possibly being TRBD2 (5 bases). The sequence was obtained from a person aged 25-80 years with non-small cell lung cancer. The CDR3 sequence is CASTPTEVYEQYF. The CDR3 DNA is TGTGCCAGCACTCCCACGGAGGTTTACGAGCAGTACTTC.